These T cell receptor beta chains were read from a single sample in a study of T cells in Graves' hyperthyroidism and ophthalmopathy. TCRdb itself ran the multiplex PCR reads through MiXCR, one entry per CDR3 protein. Of around 570,000 distinct CDR3 sequences detected, roughly 21% appear once; the ten largest clones hold roughly 47%. Sequencing was performed on blood. Receptor source: a man aged 35-49 years with Graves' ophthalmopathy. The CDR3 runs from the conserved cysteine through the conserved F or W. D genes are given only for firm matches. Clone size is stated in some rows and not others, as once, few, many or a class when expanded.

CDR3: CASSFPTSGGENEQFF; DNA: TGTGCCAGCAGTTTCCCGACTAGCGGGGGGGAAAATGAGCAGTTCTTC; size: -; J: TRBJ2-1; D: TRBD2; V: TRBV6-9
CDR3: CASSPGPISGANVLTF; DNA: TGTGCCAGCAGTCCCGGACCTATCTCTGGGGCCAACGTCCTGACTTTC; size: few; J: TRBJ2-6; D: -; V: TRBV2
CDR3: CASTTRAGANVLTF; DNA: TGTGCCAGTACCACGCGGGCTGGGGCCAACGTCCTGACTTTC; size: -; J: TRBJ2-6; D: -; V: TRBV19
CDR3: CASSLPGGASIGELFF; DNA: TGTGCCAGCAGCCTCCCCGGGGGGGCGTCGATAGGGGAGCTGTTTTTT; size: -; J: TRBJ2-2; D: TRBD2; V: TRBV3-1
CDR3: CSARVGLNEKLFF; DNA: TGCAGTGCTAGAGTCGGACTTAATGAAAAACTGTTTTTT; size: few; J: TRBJ1-4; D: -; V: TRBV20-1
CDR3: CASSLTGGGPGNEQFF; DNA: TGTGCCAGCAGCTTAACGGGGGGAGGGCCGGGCAATGAGCAGTTCTTC; size: few; J: TRBJ2-1; D: TRBD2; V: TRBV7-3
CDR3: CASSWGHNQPQHF; DNA: TGTGCCAGCAGTTGGGGCCACAATCAGCCCCAGCATTTT; size: -; J: TRBJ1-5; D: -; V: TRBV28
CDR3: CASSVGQDRQPQHF; DNA: TGTGCCAGCAGTGTGGGACAAGATCGACAGCCCCAGCATTTT; size: -; J: TRBJ1-5; D: -; V: TRBV2
CDR3: CASRGEGLREQFF; DNA: TGTGCCAGCCGAGGGGAGGGCCTGCGGGAGCAGTTCTTC; size: -; J: TRBJ2-1; D: TRBD2; V: TRBV6-1
CDR3: CASSWDRLSYEQYF; DNA: TGTGCCAGCAGTTGGGACAGACTCTCCTACGAGCAGTACTTC; size: many; J: TRBJ2-7; D: TRBD1; V: TRBV2
CDR3: CSARRGQETQYF; DNA: TGCAGTGCTAGAAGGGGGCAGGAGACCCAGTACTTC; size: many; J: TRBJ2-5; D: TRBD1; V: TRBV20-1
CDR3: CASSPPYSNYEQYF; DNA: TGTGCCAGCAGCCCACCTTACAGTAACTACGAGCAGTACTTC; size: -; J: TRBJ2-7; D: -; V: TRBV9
CDR3: CASSLVGSGSFREQFF; DNA: TGTGCCAGCAGCTTAGTGGGTAGCGGGAGTTTCCGTGAGCAGTTCTTC; size: -; J: TRBJ2-1; D: TRBD2; V: TRBV7-2
CDR3: CASSLDSGTRYNEQFF; DNA: TGTGCCAGCAGCTTAGATAGCGGGACTCGTTACAATGAGCAGTTCTTC; size: -; J: TRBJ2-1; D: TRBD2; V: TRBV7-3
CDR3: CASSASALGLAGVYEQYF; DNA: TGTGCCAGCAGCGCCTCCGCACTGGGACTAGCGGGGGTCTACGAGCAGTACTTC; size: few; J: TRBJ2-7; D: TRBD2; V: TRBV7-9
CDR3: CASSSTGGPYNEQLF; DNA: TGTGCCAGCAGCTCCACAGGGGGTCCCTACAATGAGCAGCTCTTC; size: -; J: TRBJ2-1; D: TRBD1; V: TRBV11-3
CDR3: CASSQQQGAVGETQYF; DNA: TGTGCCAGCAGCCAACAACAGGGGGCCGTTGGAGAGACCCAGTACTTC; size: few; J: TRBJ2-5; D: TRBD1; V: TRBV3-1
CDR3: CASSALGGWGGNEQFF; DNA: TGTGCCAGTAGTGCCCTGGGGGGCTGGGGAGGCAATGAGCAGTTCTTC; size: -; J: TRBJ2-1; D: -; V: TRBV19
CDR3: CASSWISGGMTDTQYF; DNA: TGCGCCAGCAGCTGGATTTCGGGAGGAATGACAGATACGCAGTATTTT; size: -; J: TRBJ2-3; D: TRBD2; V: TRBV5-1
CDR3: CASSWTSYEQYF; DNA: TGCGCCAGCAGCTGGACCTCCTACGAGCAGTACTTC; size: many; J: TRBJ2-7; D: -; V: TRBV5-1
CDR3: CATSGFEQGARGYTF; DNA: TGTGCCACCAGTGGGTTTGAACAGGGGGCTCGTGGCTACACCTTC; size: -; J: TRBJ1-2; D: TRBD1; V: TRBV24-1
CDR3: CASSPEEGAIGTEAFF; DNA: TGTGCCAGCAGCCCCGAAGAGGGGGCGATCGGAACTGAAGCTTTCTTT; size: few; J: TRBJ1-1; D: TRBD1; V: TRBV9
CDR3: CASSLPSDEQFF; DNA: TGTGCCAGCAGCTTACCTAGCGATGAGCAGTTCTTC; size: -; J: TRBJ2-1; D: -; V: TRBV7-9
CDR3: CASSDSGTAPQHF; DNA: TGTGCCAGCAGTGACAGTGGGACGGCGCCCCAGCATTTT; size: few; J: TRBJ1-5; D: -; V: TRBV2
CDR3: CASSQGRVQPQHF; DNA: TGCGCCAGCAGCCAAGGCAGGGTTCAGCCCCAGCATTTT; size: few; J: TRBJ1-5; D: -; V: TRBV4-1
CDR3: CASSSSRGGTIGETQYF; DNA: TGTGCCAGCAGTTCCAGCCGGGGAGGAACAATCGGAGAGACCCAGTACTTC; size: few; J: TRBJ2-5; D: -; V: TRBV6-2/TRBV6-3
CDR3: CASRPSRNTGELFF; DNA: TGTGCCAGCAGACCCTCCAGGAACACCGGGGAGCTGTTTTTT; size: -; J: TRBJ2-2; D: -; V: TRBV5-4
CDR3: CSARGLRTGSSYEQYF; DNA: TGCAGTGCTAGGGGGTTAAGGACAGGGTCCTCCTACGAGCAGTACTTC; size: -; J: TRBJ2-7; D: TRBD1; V: TRBV20-1
CDR3: CASSYSGAGQPQHF; DNA: TGTGCCAGCAGTTACTCAGGGGCTGGCCAGCCCCAGCATTTT; size: -; J: TRBJ1-5; D: -; V: TRBV6-2/TRBV6-3
CDR3: CSAEDREEGTDTQYF; DNA: TGCAGTGCCGAAGACAGGGAGGAAGGCACAGATACGCAGTATTTT; size: many; J: TRBJ2-3; D: -; V: TRBV20-1
CDR3: CASTARSDFSGANVLTF; DNA: TGCGCCAGCACCGCTAGGTCCGACTTCTCTGGGGCCAACGTCCTGACTTTC; size: -; J: TRBJ2-6; D: -; V: TRBV5-1
CDR3: CASSLVPMVVNEEFF; DNA: TGTGCCAGCAGTTTAGTCCCAATGGTGGTAAATGAGGAGTTCTTC; size: few; J: TRBJ2-1; D: -; V: TRBV12-3/TRBV12-4
CDR3: CSASLLAGSYNEQFF; DNA: TGCAGTGCTAGCCTCCTAGCGGGCTCCTACAATGAGCAGTTCTTC; size: -; J: TRBJ2-1; D: TRBD2; V: TRBV20-1
CDR3: CASSLRGRYTEAFF; DNA: TGTGCCAGCAGCTTGAGGGGAAGGTACACTGAAGCTTTCTTT; size: many; J: TRBJ1-1; D: -; V: TRBV5-4
CDR3: CASRADRAGEKLFF; DNA: TGTGCCAGCAGGGCGGACAGGGCGGGGGAAAAACTGTTTTTT; size: -; J: TRBJ1-4; D: TRBD1; V: TRBV12-3/TRBV12-4
CDR3: CATSNRFGILNQPQHF; DNA: TGTGCCACCAGCAATCGGTTCGGGATCCTCAATCAGCCCCAGCATTTT; size: -; J: TRBJ1-5; D: -; V: TRBV24-1
CDR3: CSAGPLAGGGTDTQYF; DNA: TGCAGTGCTGGACCACTAGCGGGAGGAGGCACAGATACGCAGTATTTT; size: few; J: TRBJ2-3; D: TRBD2; V: TRBV20-1
CDR3: CASSPRGQGGYEQYF; DNA: TGTGCCAGCAGCCCTAGAGGACAGGGAGGCTACGAGCAGTACTTC; size: many; J: TRBJ2-7; D: TRBD1; V: TRBV7-8
CDR3: CASSQGGGPGTDTQYF; DNA: TGTGCCAGCAGCCAAGGGGGGGGGCCTGGCACAGATACGCAGTATTTT; size: -; J: TRBJ2-3; D: -; V: TRBV4-2
CDR3: CARGAGTSYEQYF; DNA: TGTGCCAGAGGGGCAGGGACCTCCTACGAGCAGTACTTC; size: -; J: TRBJ2-7; D: -; V: TRBV3-2
CDR3: CASKEEKTQYF; DNA: TGTGCCAGCAAAGAGGAAAAGACCCAGTACTTC; size: -; J: TRBJ2-5; D: -; V: TRBV2
CDR3: CASSESGRVYNEQFF; DNA: TGTGCCAGCAGTGAATCGGGCAGGGTCTACAATGAGCAGTTCTTC; size: -; J: TRBJ2-1; D: -; V: TRBV25-1
CDR3: CASSLYHTQYF; DNA: TGTGCCAGCAGCTTATACCATACGCAGTATTTT; size: many; J: TRBJ2-3; D: -; V: TRBV7-2
CDR3: CASSFGSTGGQIQYF; DNA: TGTGCCAGCAGCTTCGGCTCGACAGGCGGCCAAATTCAGTACTTC; size: few; J: TRBJ2-4; D: -; V: TRBV7-3
CDR3: CSAPMPPYEQYF; DNA: TGCAGTGCGCCCATGCCGCCCTACGAGCAGTACTTC; size: -; J: TRBJ2-7; D: -; V: TRBV20-1
CDR3: CATSREGTGVYEQFF; DNA: TGTGCCACCAGCAGAGAGGGGACAGGTGTGTATGAGCAGTTCTTC; size: -; J: TRBJ2-1; D: TRBD1; V: TRBV15
CDR3: CASSTQGKGQPQHF; DNA: TGTGCCAGTAGTACACAGGGAAAGGGACAGCCCCAGCATTTT; size: -; J: TRBJ1-5; D: -; V: TRBV19
CDR3: CASSQSDGNNEQFF; DNA: TGTGCCAGCAGCCAATCAGACGGCAACAATGAGCAGTTCTTC; size: many; J: TRBJ2-1; D: -; V: TRBV4-2
CDR3: CASPGQGDNSPLHF; DNA: TGTGCCAGCCCGGGACAGGGTGACAATTCACCCCTCCACTTT; size: many; J: TRBJ1-6; D: TRBD1; V: TRBV2
CDR3: CASSQGGLAGYTF; DNA: TGTGCCAGCAGCCAGGGAGGGCTTGCTGGCTACACCTTC; size: few; J: TRBJ1-2; D: -; V: TRBV7-9
CDR3: CASSSAGLAGDEQFF; DNA: TGTGCCAGCAGTTCCGCCGGACTAGCGGGGGATGAGCAGTTCTTC; size: -; J: TRBJ2-1; D: TRBD2; V: TRBV6-9
CDR3: CASSPTTSGIGTQYF; DNA: TGCGCCAGCAGCCCGACCACTAGCGGGATAGGAACCCAGTACTTC; size: many; J: TRBJ2-5; D: TRBD2; V: TRBV5-1
CDR3: CAWSASSGYNQPQHF; DNA: TGTGCCTGGAGTGCCTCCTCAGGATACAATCAGCCCCAGCATTTT; size: many; J: TRBJ1-5; D: -; V: TRBV30
CDR3: CSVVLGDKNIQYF; DNA: TGCAGCGTTGTTTTGGGGGACAAAAACATTCAGTACTTC; size: few; J: TRBJ2-4; D: -; V: TRBV29-1
CDR3: CAISESTENTEAFF; DNA: TGTGCCATCAGTGAGTCGACGGAAAACACTGAAGCTTTCTTT; size: -; J: TRBJ1-1; D: -; V: TRBV10-3
CDR3: CASSSTSDETQYF; DNA: TGTGCCAGCAGCTCCACTAGTGACGAGACCCAGTACTTC; size: -; J: TRBJ2-5; D: -; V: TRBV7-8
CDR3: CSARAGGSENGYTF; DNA: TGCAGTGCGCGAGCGGGCGGATCGGAGAATGGCTACACCTTC; size: many; J: TRBJ1-2; D: -; V: TRBV20-1
CDR3: CASSPREGAYEQYF; DNA: TGTGCCAGCTCACCACGGGAGGGTGCCTACGAGCAGTACTTC; size: many; J: TRBJ2-7; D: TRBD2; V: TRBV18
CDR3: CASGGALSGNTIYF; DNA: TGTGCCAGCGGGGGGGCTCTCTCTGGAAACACCATATATTTT; size: many; J: TRBJ1-3; D: -; V: TRBV2
CDR3: CATSKGGNYEQYF; DNA: TGTGCCACCAGCAAAGGTGGGAACTACGAGCAGTACTTC; size: few; J: TRBJ2-7; D: -; V: TRBV15